This TCR beta chain was recovered during a study of T cell responses to AZD1222 COVID-19 vaccine. Findings and caveats of the study: The donor cohort was predominantly white British with a female majority, and clonal diversity may have been underestimated.

Trimming cost V 3 bases and J 2 bases, with 7 bases left between them. The CDR3 loop spans 13 amino acids. The germline CDR1 and CDR2 sequences are MDHEN and SYDVKM. Notes on this clone: Its antigen remains unidentified.

Sequencing used immunoSEQ multiplex PCR; TCRdb keeps in-frame clones, though not all of them. The sample holds some 130,000 clones, 85% to 95% seen once. This rearrangement joins TRBV28 to TRBJ1-2; D is uncertain. Sequencing was performed on peripheral blood, taken 28 days after the second AZD1222 dose. The sequence was collected from an adult who received the AZD1222 COVID-19 vaccine. The CDR3: CASSLRQNYGYTF. The CDR3 nucleotides are TGTGCCAGCAGTTTGAGACAAAACTATGGCTACACCTTC.